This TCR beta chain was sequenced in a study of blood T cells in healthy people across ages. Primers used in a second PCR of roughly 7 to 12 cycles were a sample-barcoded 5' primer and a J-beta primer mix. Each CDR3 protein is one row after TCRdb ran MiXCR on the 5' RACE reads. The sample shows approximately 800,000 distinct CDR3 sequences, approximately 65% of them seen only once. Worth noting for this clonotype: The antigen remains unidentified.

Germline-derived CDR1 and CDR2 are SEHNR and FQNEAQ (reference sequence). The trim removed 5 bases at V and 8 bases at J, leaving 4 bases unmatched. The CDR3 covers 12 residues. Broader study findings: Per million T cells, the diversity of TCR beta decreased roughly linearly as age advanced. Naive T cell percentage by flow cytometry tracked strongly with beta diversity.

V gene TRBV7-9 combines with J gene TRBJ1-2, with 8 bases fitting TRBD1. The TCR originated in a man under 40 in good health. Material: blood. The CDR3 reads CASSTDRVGYTF. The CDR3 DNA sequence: TGTGCCAGCAGCACGGACAGGGTCGGCTACACCTTC.